This T cell receptor beta chain was profiled in a study of T cell repertoires in cytomegalovirus infection. Study details: An indication of both CMV infection and matching HLA type came from public TCR beta signatures. Study-wide results and caveats: HLA-C-restricted CMV-specific TCR beta clonotypes prevailed in the ex vivo response.

A note on this clonotype: Its specificity is not known.

The CDR3 runs 21 residues. J gave up 0 bases and V 9 bases, and 21 bases lay outside the gene matches. Germline V lookup: CDR1 LNHDA, CDR2 SQIVND (reference sequence). TCRdb independently ran MiXCR on the reads; one entry per CDR3 protein. The repertoire holds 750,000 to 950,000 distinct CDR3 sequences, with about 28% as singletons. Sequencing used cultured CD8+ T cells from PBMCs, obtained from culture after CMV antigen stimulation. This sequence originates from a human donor in good health (CMV status not recorded). Some clones in this sample may be carry-over from other donors' samples. This sequence joins TRBV19 and TRBJ2-3; 13 bases match TRBD2. As DNA, the CDR3 is TGTGCCAGCCAGGGACTAGCGGGGATCTCGGGATCGATTACTAGCACAGATACGCAGTATTTT. Translating gives CASQGLAGISGSITSTDTQYF.